The 5 T cell receptor beta chains in this list originate from one sample, sequenced in a study of blood T cells in healthy people across ages. A J-beta primer mix and a sample-barcoded 5' primer were used in a second PCR of roughly 6 to 11 cycles. TCRdb ran MiXCR on the 5' RACE reads and lists one entry per CDR3 protein. The sample has some 700,000 distinct CDR3 sequences; approximately 43% are singletons. Input material: blood. The receptors were sampled from a woman in her sixties or seventies in good health.

The gene calls are TRBV2 and TRBJ1-2; TRBD1 is a possible D gene (6 bases). In germline, CDR1 is SNHLY, CDR2 FYNNEI. This CDR3 is built from 16 residues. The V end lost 6 bases, the J end lost 2 bases, and 19 bases lay between the germline ends. CDR3 DNA: TGTGCCAGCAGAGCCGGGAACAGGGCCAGGAACTATGGCTACACCTTC. Residues: CASRAGNRARNYGYTF.

The sample holds a few counts of this clonotype. This chain links TRBV6-2 or TRBV6-3 with TRBJ2-7; 11 positions agree with TRBD2. V trimming: 9 bases; J trimming: 3 bases; junction bases outside the gene matches: 1. Germline CDR1 and CDR2: MNHEY and SVGEGT. This CDR3 region has 12 residues. The CDR3 is CASSGGGYEQYF. CDR3 bases: TGTGCCAGTAGCGGGGGGGGCTACGAGCAGTACTTC.

The V call is TRBV29-1, the J call TRBJ1-1, with D possibly TRBD1 on 5 matching bases. The CDR3 totals 12 residues. V shed 8 bases and J shed 5 bases, with 15 bases lying between them. Germline V gene sequence: CDR1 SQVTM, CDR2 ANQGSEA. The CDR3 is CSTQTGRTEAFF. In DNA form, the CDR3 reads TGCAGCACACAGACGGGGCGGACTGAAGCTTTCTTT.

V gene TRBV30 combines with J gene TRBJ2-2; 7 bases match TRBD2. CDR1 GTSNPN and CDR2 SVGIG come from the germline V gene (reference sequence). The CDR3 has 14 residues. Trimming removed 5 bases from V and 3 bases from J; junction bases left unmatched: 6. The CDR3 sequence is CAWSFGGDTGELFF. The CDR3 DNA follows: TGTGCCTGGTCCTTTGGGGGGGACACCGGGGAGCTGTTTTTT.

This clonotype has just one count. The CDR3 DNA reads TGTGCCAGCAGTGAATTAGTAGGACGAGGGACCTACAATGAGCAGTTCTTC. Its translation is CASSELVGRGTYNEQFF. V and J are TRBV6-1 and TRBJ2-1; perhaps TRBD2 as D (5 bases). CDR1 is MNHNS, CDR2 SASEGT, per germline. V was shortened by 2 bases and J by 2 bases, with 16 bases between the two germline ends. The CDR3 loop spans 17 amino acids.